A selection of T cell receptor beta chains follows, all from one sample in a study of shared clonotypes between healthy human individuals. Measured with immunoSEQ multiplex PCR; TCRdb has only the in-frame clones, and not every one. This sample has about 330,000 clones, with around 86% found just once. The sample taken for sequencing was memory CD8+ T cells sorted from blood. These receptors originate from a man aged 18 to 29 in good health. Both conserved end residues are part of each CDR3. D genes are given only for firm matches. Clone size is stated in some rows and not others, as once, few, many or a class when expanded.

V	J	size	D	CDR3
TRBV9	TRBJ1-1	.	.	CASSTLGNMNTEAFF
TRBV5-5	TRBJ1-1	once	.	CASSLGENTEAFF
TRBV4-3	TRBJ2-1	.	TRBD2	CASSRTWTSGRGNEQFF
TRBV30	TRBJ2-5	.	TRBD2	CAWSGLTSGRAWGGETQYF
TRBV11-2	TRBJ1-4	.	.	CASSPIGGASEKLFF
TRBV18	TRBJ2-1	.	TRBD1	CASSPGQAVGEQFF
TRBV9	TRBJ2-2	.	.	CASSVETGELFF
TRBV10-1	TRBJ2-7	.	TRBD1	CASSESIGQGREQYF
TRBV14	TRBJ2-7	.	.	CASSQVTSGVHEQYF
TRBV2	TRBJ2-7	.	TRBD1	CASTLGQGLLEQYF
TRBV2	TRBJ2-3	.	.	CASSGTYSTDTQYF